The source of this T cell receptor (beta chain) is a study of early T cells in non-severe SARS-CoV-2 infection. Overall study: Sequencing input comprised bulk RNA from unsorted whole blood; chain pairing was not available.

Study-wide results and limits: A preference for anti-spike CD8 responses marked VDJdb matching, which missed private and CD4 specificities.

MiXCR was run by TCRdb on the 5' RACE reads, yielding one entry per CDR3 protein. The table records about 27,000 distinct CDR3 sequences, just over 4% of them present only once. This clonotype was picked up a small number of times. Its cognate antigen is unknown. The V and J ends lost 5 bases and 1 base respectively, with 12 bases between them. The germline V gene encodes CDR1 SEHNR and CDR2 FQNEAQ (reference sequence). The CDR3 length is 15 residues. The TCR was taken from an adult who was a healthcare worker with PCR-confirmed SARS-CoV-2 infection or an uninfected control (not recorded which). The chain couples TRBV7-9 to TRBJ2-1; either TRBD1 or TRBD2 may fit D (5 bases each). Sequenced material: whole blood. CDR3 DNA: TGTGCCAGCAGCCCGGGGCGTAAGTCCTACAATGAGCAGTTCTTC. This codes for CASSPGRKSYNEQFF.